The 10 T cell receptor beta chains reported below all come from one sample, sequenced in a study of blood T cells in healthy people across ages. Primed by a sample-barcoded 5' primer and a J-beta primer mix, a second PCR proceeded for about 7 to 11 cycles. MiXCR, applied by TCRdb to the 5' RACE reads, yields one record per CDR3 protein. Seen here are just under 750,000 distinct CDR3 sequences, 22% observed once, and the top ten hold less than 25%. Sequenced material: blood. Receptor source: an older man in good health.

This chain connects TRBV6-4 to TRBJ2-1; a weak D match, TRBD1 (6 bases). V lost 0 bases to trimming and J lost 7 bases, with 13 bases between them. From germline, CDR1 is MRHNA and CDR2 SNTAGT. This CDR3 has 15 residues. CDR3 protein: CASSDSIVQGNEQFF. CDR3 DNA: TGTGCCAGCAGTGACTCGATAGTGCAGGGGAATGAGCAGTTCTTC.

This clonotype was picked up a small number of times. The V call is TRBV12-3 or TRBV12-4, the J call TRBJ2-1; possibly TRBD1 or TRBD2 for D (5 bases each). The CDR3 is made up of 13 amino acids. V lost 2 bases, J lost 12 bases, and 14 bases lay in between. The CDR3: CASSLIGARGQFF. The CDR3 nucleotides read TGTGCCAGCAGTTTAATTGGGGCCCGGGGGCAGTTCTTC.

The CDR3 is CASSLARTNQETQYF. The CDR3 DNA follows: TGCGCCAGCAGCTTGGCTCGGACTAATCAAGAGACCCAGTACTTC. J is TRBJ2-5 and V is TRBV5-1; a possible D gene is TRBD2 (6 bases). V was cut by 0 bases and J by 2 bases, with 11 bases left in between. The CDR3 loop spans 15 amino acids. CDR1 and CDR2 from the germline V gene are SGHRS and YFSETQ.

CDR3 DNA: TGCGCCAGCAGCTTGGGCCCCCCCGTAGAGCAGTTCTTC. Translating gives CASSLGPPVEQFF. V is TRBV5-1 and J is TRBJ2-5; D is ambiguous. The J call may be wrong; the DNA end is better matched by TRBJ2-1. This CDR3 contains 13 residues. The V gene's germline CDR1 is SGHRS and CDR2 YFSETQ.

The chain couples TRBV5-1 to TRBJ1-1, with D tentatively TRBD1 (5 bases). This CDR3 is built from 13 residues. CDR1 is SGHRS, CDR2 YFSETQ, per germline. Between the trimmed V and J ends, which lost 0 bases and 9 bases, there was a span of 12 bases. The CDR3 spells CASSLGQIAKAFF. The CDR3 nucleotides read TGCGCCAGCAGCTTGGGACAGATAGCTAAAGCTTTCTTT.

This clonotype was observed a few times. The rearrangement uses TRBV24-1 and TRBJ2-2; 8 bases agree with TRBD1. The CDR3 length is 14 residues. The J segment lost 0 bases and the V segment lost 7 bases, leaving 0 bases of the junction unmatched. Per the germline V gene, CDR1 is KGHDR and CDR2 is SFDVKD. The DNA for the CDR3 is TGTGCCACCAGGGGACAGGCGAACACCGGGGAGCTGTTTTTT. It is translated as CATRGQANTGELFF.

CDR3 sequence reads: CASSFEGTDVYGYTF. The CDR3 region has the DNA TGTGCCAGCAGTTTTGAAGGGACGGACGTTTATGGCTACACCTTC. J is TRBJ1-2 and V is TRBV6-1; TRBD1 might be the D (5 bases). This CDR3 region has 15 residues. In germline, CDR1 is MNHNS, CDR2 SASEGT. Trimming cost V 5 bases and J 5 bases, with 18 bases left between them.

This clonotype was seen more than once but under ten times. This chain connects TRBV18 to TRBJ2-5, with D perhaps assigned TRBD1 or TRBD2 (5 bases each). Matching the DNA end better, TRBJ2-7 makes the J call doubtful. The CDR3 spans 14 residues. Germline CDR1 and CDR2: KGHSH and LQKENI. CDR3 protein: CASSPAGTSYEQYV. DNA of the CDR3: TGTGCCAGCTCACCGGCCGGGACCTCCTACGAGCAGTACGTC.

This rearrangement joins TRBV11-2 to TRBJ2-3; 8 bases are shared with TRBD1. Germline V gene sequence: CDR1 SGHAT, CDR2 FQNNGV. This CDR3 has 17 amino acids. Losses at the gene ends were 2 bases for V and 4 bases for J; bases not matched to a gene: 11. CDR3 region: CASSLQGAILVPDTQYF. The CDR3 coding sequence is TGTGCCAGCAGCTTACAGGGGGCCATTTTGGTCCCAGATACGCAGTATTTT.

This clonotype was found a few times. A junction end diverges from the germline sequence, so it may reflect a read error. The chain uses TRBV6-6 and TRBJ2-7; 11 nucleotides line up with TRBD1. Germline V lookup: CDR1 MNHNY, CDR2 SVGAGI (reference sequence). This CDR3 has 15 amino acids. This CDR3 is CAGSYSGTGGYEQYF. DNA of the CDR3: TGTGCCGGCAGTTACTCCGGGACAGGGGGCTACGAGCAGTACTTC.